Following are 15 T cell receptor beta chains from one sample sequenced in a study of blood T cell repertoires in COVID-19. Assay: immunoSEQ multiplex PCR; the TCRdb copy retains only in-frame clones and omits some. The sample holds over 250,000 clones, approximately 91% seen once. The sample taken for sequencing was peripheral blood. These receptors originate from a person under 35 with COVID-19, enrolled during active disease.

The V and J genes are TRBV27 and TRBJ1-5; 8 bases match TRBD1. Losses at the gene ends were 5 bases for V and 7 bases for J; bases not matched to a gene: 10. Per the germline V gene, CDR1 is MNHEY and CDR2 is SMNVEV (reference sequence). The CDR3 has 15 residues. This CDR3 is CASSPWTGQGQPQHF. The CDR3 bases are TGTGCCAGCAGTCCTTGGACAGGGCAGGGGCAGCCCCAGCATTTT.

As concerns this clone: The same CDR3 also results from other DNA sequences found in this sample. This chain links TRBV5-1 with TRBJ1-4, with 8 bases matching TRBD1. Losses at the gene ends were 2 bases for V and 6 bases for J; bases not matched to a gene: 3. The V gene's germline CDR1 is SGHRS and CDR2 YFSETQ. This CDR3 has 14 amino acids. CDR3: CASSLGQGDEKLFF. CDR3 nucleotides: TGCGCCAGCAGCTTAGGACAGGGAGATGAAAAACTGTTTTTT.

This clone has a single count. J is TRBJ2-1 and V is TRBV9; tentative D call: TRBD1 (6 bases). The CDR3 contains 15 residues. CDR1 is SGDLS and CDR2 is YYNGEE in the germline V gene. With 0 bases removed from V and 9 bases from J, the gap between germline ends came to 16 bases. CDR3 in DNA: TGTGCCAGCAGCGTAGATGCCTATGAGACAGGTGAGCAGTTCTTC. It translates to CASSVDAYETGEQFF.

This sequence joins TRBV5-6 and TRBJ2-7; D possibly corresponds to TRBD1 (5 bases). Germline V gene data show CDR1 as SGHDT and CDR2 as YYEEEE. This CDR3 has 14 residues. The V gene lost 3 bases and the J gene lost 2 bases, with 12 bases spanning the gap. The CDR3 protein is CASSYRQLTYEQYF. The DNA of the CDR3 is TGTGCCAGCAGCTACCGACAGCTTACCTACGAGCAGTACTTC.

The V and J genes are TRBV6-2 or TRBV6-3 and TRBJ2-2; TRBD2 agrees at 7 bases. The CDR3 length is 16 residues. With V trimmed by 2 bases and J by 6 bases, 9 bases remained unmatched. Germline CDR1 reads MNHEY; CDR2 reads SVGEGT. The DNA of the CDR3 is TGTGCCAGCAGTTACAGGGCTAGCGGAGGGGCCGGGGAGCTGTTTTTT. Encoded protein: CASSYRASGGAGELFF.

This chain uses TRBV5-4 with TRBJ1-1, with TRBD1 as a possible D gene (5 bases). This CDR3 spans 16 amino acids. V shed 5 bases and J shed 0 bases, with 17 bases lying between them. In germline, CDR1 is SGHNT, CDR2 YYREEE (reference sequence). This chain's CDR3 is CASRGGDRSMNTEAFF. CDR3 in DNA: TGTGCCAGCAGGGGGGGAGATAGATCCATGAACACTGAAGCTTTCTTT. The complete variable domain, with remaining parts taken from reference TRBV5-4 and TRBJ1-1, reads ETGVTQSPTHLIKTRGQQVTLRCSSQSGHNTVSWYQQALGQGPQFIFQYYREEENGRGNFPPRFSGLQFPNYSSELNVNALELDDSALYLCASRGGDRSMNTEAFFGQGTRLTVV.

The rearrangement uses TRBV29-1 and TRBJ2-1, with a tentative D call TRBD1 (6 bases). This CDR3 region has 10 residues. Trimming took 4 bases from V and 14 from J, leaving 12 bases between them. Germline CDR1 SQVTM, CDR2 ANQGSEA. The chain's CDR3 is CSVVRTDEFF. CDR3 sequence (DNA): TGCAGCGTTGTTCGGACAGATGAGTTCTTC.

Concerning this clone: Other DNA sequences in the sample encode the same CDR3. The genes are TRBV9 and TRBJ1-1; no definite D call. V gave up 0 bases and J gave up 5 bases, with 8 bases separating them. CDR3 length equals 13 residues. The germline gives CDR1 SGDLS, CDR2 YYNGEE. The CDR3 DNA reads TGTGCCAGCAGCGTAGATTCGGGGACTGAAGCTTTCTTT. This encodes CASSVDSGTEAFF.

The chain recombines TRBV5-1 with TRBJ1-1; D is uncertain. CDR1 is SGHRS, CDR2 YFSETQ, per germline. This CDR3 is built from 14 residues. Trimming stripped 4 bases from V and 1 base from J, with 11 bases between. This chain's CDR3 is CASSNNGENTEAFF. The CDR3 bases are TGCGCCAGCAGCAATAACGGGGAGAACACTGAAGCTTTCTTT.

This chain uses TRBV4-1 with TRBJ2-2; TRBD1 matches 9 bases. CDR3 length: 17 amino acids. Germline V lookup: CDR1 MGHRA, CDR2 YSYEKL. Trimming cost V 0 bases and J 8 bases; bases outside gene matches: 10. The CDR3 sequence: CASSQDGGTGFLGELFF. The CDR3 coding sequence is TGCGCCAGCAGCCAAGACGGGGGGACAGGGTTTCTAGGGGAGCTGTTTTTT.

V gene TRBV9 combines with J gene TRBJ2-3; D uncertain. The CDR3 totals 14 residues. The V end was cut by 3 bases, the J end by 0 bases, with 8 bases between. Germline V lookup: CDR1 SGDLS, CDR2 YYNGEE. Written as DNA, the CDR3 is TGTGCCAGCAGCGATCTCTCTAGCACAGATACGCAGTATTTT. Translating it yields CASSDLSSTDTQYF. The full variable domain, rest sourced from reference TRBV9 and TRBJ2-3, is DSGVTQTPKHLITATGQRVTLRCSPRSGDLSVYWYQQSLDQGLQFLIQYYNGEERAKGNILERFSAQQFPDLHSELNLSSLELGDSALYFCASSDLSSTDTQYFGPGTRLTVL.

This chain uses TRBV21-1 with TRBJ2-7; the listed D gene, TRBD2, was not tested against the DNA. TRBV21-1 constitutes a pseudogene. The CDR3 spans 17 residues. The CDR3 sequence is CASSSNGRLAGVVEQYF. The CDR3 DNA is TGTGCCAGCAGCAGCAACGGACGACTAGCGGGAGTCGTCGAGCAGTACTTC.

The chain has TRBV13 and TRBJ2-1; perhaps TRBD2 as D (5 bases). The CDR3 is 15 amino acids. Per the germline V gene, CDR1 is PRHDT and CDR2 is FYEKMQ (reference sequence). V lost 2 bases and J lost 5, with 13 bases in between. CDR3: CASSLRGGGDNEQFF. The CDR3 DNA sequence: TGTGCCAGCAGCTTAAGAGGCGGAGGAGACAATGAGCAGTTCTTC. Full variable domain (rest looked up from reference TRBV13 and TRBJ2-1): AAGVIQSPRHLIKEKRETATLKCYPIPRHDTVYWYQQGPGQDPQFLISFYEKMQSDKGSIPDRFSAQQFSDYHSELNMSSLELGDSALYFCASSLRGGGDNEQFFGPGTRLTVL.

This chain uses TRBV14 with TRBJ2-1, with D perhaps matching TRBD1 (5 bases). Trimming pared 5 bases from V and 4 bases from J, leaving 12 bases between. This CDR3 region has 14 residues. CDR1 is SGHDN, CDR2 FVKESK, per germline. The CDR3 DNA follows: TGTGCCAGCAGCAGGGGTCGTGGGTACAATGAGCAGTTCTTC. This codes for CASSRGRGYNEQFF.

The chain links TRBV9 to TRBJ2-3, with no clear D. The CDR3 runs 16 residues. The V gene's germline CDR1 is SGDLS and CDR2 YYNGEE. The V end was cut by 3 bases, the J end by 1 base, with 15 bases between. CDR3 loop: CASSAGVPYRTDTQYF. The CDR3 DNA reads TGTGCCAGCAGCGCCGGTGTCCCCTACCGCACAGATACGCAGTATTTT. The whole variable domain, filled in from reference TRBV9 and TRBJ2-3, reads DSGVTQTPKHLITATGQRVTLRCSPRSGDLSVYWYQQSLDQGLQFLIQYYNGEERAKGNILERFSAQQFPDLHSELNLSSLELGDSALYFCASSAGVPYRTDTQYFGPGTRLTVL.